This TCR beta chain was obtained from a study of CD8 T cells in Susac syndrome. Comment on this clonotype: Germline is not matched at one junction end, which may reflect a read error.

Germline V gene sequence: CDR1 MGHRA, CDR2 YSYEKL. The CDR3 has 12 amino acids. With random hexamers, roughly 0.5 to 1 ug RNA was reverse transcribed. The method of amplification for TCR beta CDR3 was immunoSEQ multiplex PCR, covering 54 Vbeta and 13 Jbeta. TCRdb re-called the immunoSEQ multiplex PCR reads with MiXCR, one entry per CDR3 protein. The sample shows 300,000 to 350,000 distinct CDR3 sequences, about 91% of them seen only once. This chain uses TRBV4-1 with TRBJ2-7, with D hard to call. The sequence came from a human donor with multiple sclerosis. The specimen was CD4+ T cells from PBMCs. CDR3 DNA sequence: TGCGCCAGCAGCGAAGACATGTACGAGCAGTACTTC. Translating gives CASSEDMYEQYF.